This record looks at one T cell receptor beta chain sequence and its context. TCRdb keeps only in-frame clones here, not all; method: immunoSEQ multiplex PCR. This sample has tens of thousands of clones, with almost 95% found just once. The record originates from a study of T cell changes during pregnancy in multiple sclerosis. The CDR3 is 15 amino acids. With 3 bases clipped from V and 6 bases from J, the junction kept 6 bases outside the gene matches. The germline gives CDR1 SGHDT, CDR2 YYEEEE. This chain connects TRBV5-6 to TRBJ2-7; TRBD2 aligns across 13 bases. This TCR came from a female donor in good health, enrolled as a control in a pregnancy study. The sample was CD8+ T cells from peripheral blood mononuclear cells, taken in the third trimester of pregnancy. CDR3 protein: CASSSTSGGLVEQYF. The CDR3 DNA reads TGTGCCAGCAGCTCGACTAGCGGGGGGCTTGTCGAGCAGTACTTC.